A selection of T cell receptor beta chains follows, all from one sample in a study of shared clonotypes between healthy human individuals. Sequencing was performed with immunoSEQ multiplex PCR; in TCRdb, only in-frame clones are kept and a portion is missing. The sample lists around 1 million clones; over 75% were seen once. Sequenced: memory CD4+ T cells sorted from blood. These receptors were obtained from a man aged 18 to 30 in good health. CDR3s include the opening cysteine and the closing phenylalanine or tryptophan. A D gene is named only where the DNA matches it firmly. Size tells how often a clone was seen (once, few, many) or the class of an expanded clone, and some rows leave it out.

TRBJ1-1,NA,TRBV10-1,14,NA,CASSESQGTTEAFF,TGCGCCAGCAGTGAGTCCCAGGGAACCACTGAAGCTTTCTTT
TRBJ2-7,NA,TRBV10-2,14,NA,CASSESGGGYEQYF,TGCGCCAGCAGTGAGTCGGGAGGCGGGTACGAGCAGTACTTC
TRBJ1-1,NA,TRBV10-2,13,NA,CASQDRRNTEAFF,TGCGCCAGCCAAGACAGGCGGAACACTGAAGCTTTCTTT
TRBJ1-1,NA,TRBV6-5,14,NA,CASSPRTESTEAFF,TGTGCCAGCAGTCCCCGGACGGAAAGCACTGAAGCTTTCTTT
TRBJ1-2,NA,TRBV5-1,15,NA,CASSLGQAQVYGYTF,TGCGCCAGCAGCTTGGGGCAGGCCCAAGTCTATGGCTACACCTTC
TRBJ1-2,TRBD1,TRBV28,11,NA,CASGYRGGYTF,TGTGCCAGCGGATACAGGGGTGGCTACACCTTC
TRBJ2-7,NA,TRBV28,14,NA,CASSSQDSLGEQYF,TGTGCCAGCAGCAGTCAAGACTCCCTGGGAGAGCAGTACTTC
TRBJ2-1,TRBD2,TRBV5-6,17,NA,CASSLETSGRIYNEQFF,TGTGCCAGCAGCTTGGAAACTAGCGGGAGGATCTACAATGAGCAGTTCTTC
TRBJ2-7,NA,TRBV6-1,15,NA,CASSASPGYGYEQYF,TGTGCCAGCAGTGCATCGCCCGGGTACGGCTACGAGCAGTACTTC
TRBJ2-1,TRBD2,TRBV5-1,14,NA,CASSRTAGGNEQFF,TGCGCCAGCAGCAGGACTGCCGGGGGGAATGAGCAGTTCTTC
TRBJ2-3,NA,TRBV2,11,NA,CASTLKDTQYF,TGTGCCAGCACCCTCAAAGATACGCAGTATTTT
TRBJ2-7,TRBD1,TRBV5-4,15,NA,CASSPPWTGSYEQYF,TGTGCCAGCAGCCCGCCGTGGACAGGTTCCTACGAGCAGTACTTC
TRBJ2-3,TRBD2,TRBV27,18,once,CASKTMSLTSGRPDTQYF,TGTGCCAGCAAAACCATGTCCCTAACTAGCGGGAGACCAGATACGCAGTATTTT
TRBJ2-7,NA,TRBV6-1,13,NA,CASTGNQIYEQYF,TGTGCCAGCACCGGTAACCAAATCTACGAGCAGTACTTC
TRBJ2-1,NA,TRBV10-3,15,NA,CAISESGGSYNEQFF,TGTGCCATCAGTGAGTCGGGGGGTTCCTACAATGAGCAGTTCTTC
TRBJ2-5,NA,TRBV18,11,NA,CASSTGETQYF,TGTGCCAGCTCAACGGGGGAGACCCAGTACTTC